The subject of this entry is one T cell receptor beta chain. This clonotype was observed many times. The target of this receptor is not known. No much larger clone is present one base from it, and per-base qualities are unavailable. The treatment or condition label, as the study defines it: allogeneic hematopoietic cell transplantation with graft depleted of TCRalphabeta T cells and CD19 B cells. The transplant recipients were children given TCRalphabeta/CD19-depleted allogeneic hematopoietic cell grafts. Libraries were prepared through PCR. These reads were obtained on an Illumina HiSeq 2500. To normalize quantification of the TCRbeta repertoire, the TCR libraries were built with molecular barcoding that relied on unique molecular identifiers. Using fastp trimming at Q25 and MiXCR clonotype assembly, TCRdb reanalyzed the public sequencing data and kept in-frame beta chains. Under each unique CDR3 protein, matching rows form one entry showing the most common genes and DNA. This sample lists hundreds of thousands of distinct CDR3 sequences; about a tenth were detected once. The ten largest clones take up 28% of the sample.

This sample is drawn from a study of T-cell reconstitution after alpha-beta-depleted transplantation in children (dated by TCRdb to about 2016). About the study as a whole: T-cell immune reconstitution after TCRalphabeta/CD19-depleted allogeneic hematopoietic cell transplantation in children was quantitatively tracked in the study by means of TCR repertoire profiling.

The investigation overall reported the following: In some patients, the high TCRbeta diversity seen at day 60 was put down to recipient T cells and intrathymic progenitors that had survived conditioning. The apparently early recovery of alphabetaT-cell counts about two months after transplant reportedly depended on only several hundred rapidly expanded clones that came from non-depleted graft cells. The frequencies of hyperexpanded clones fell over the following months, and after one year, T-cell counts and TCRbeta diversity were mostly attributed to newly produced T cells.

CDR1 and CDR2 (SGHNT, YENEEA) derive from the germline V gene. The CDR3 runs 14 residues from the cysteine to the phenylalanine. Kept here is only the CDR3 DNA, which spans 42 bases and is read in frame from base 1. V and J are truncated by 0 bases and 4 bases respectively, leaving an intervening sequence of 6 bases. This TCR was sampled from a child younger than two with acute myeloid leukemia, due to receive a stem cell transplant. The chain employs TRBV11-3 and TRBJ2-2; the D gene cannot be resolved reliably. Here the sequenced sample was PBMCs, taken before TCRalphabeta/CD19-depleted stem cell transplant. The CDR3 has the sequence CASSLDSGTGELFF. The nucleotides read TGTGCCAGCAGCTTAGATTCAGGCACCGGGGAGCTGTTTTTT.